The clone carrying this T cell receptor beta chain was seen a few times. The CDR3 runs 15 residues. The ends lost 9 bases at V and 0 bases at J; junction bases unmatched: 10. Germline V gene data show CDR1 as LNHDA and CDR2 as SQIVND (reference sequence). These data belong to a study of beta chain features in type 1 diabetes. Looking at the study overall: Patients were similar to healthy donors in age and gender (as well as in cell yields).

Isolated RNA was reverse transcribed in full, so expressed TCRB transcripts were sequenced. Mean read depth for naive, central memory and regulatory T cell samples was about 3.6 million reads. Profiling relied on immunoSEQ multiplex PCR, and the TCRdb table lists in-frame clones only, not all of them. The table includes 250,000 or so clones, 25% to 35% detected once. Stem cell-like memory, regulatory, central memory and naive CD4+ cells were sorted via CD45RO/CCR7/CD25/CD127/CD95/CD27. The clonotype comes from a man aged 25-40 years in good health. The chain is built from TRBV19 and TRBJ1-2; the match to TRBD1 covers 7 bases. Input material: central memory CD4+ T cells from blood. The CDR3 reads CASKRGTDANYGYTF. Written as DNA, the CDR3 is TGTGCCAGCAAACGGGGGACAGACGCTAACTATGGCTACACCTTC.